This TCR beta chain was found in a study of blood T cell repertoires in COVID-19 (dated by TCRdb to 2020 to 2022). In the study overall: Collaborator samples came from the United States, Italy and Spain and covered acute and convalescent phases of COVID-19. Sample metadata almost always included a de-identified subject ID, COVID-19 status, age in years and sex. The prospective study material was composed of cDNA or gDNA derived from T cells, B-cell-depleted T cells, or PBMCs. The samples were drawn from the first 160 participants of the ongoing ImmuneRACE study and from roughly 1,300 subjects provided by 6 global collaborators. The dataset comprised deeply sampled blood TCRbeta repertoires from subjects exposed to, actively infected with, or recovered from COVID-19. Where HLA class I and class II types were available, the types were taken from metadata supplied by the sample provider, not from assay-based typing. The repertoires were released in a freely available public database intended as a resource for research on the immune response to SARS-CoV-2. The paper as a whole reports these results and caveats: The quantity of clinical and demographic metadata differed by source and by participant and was supplied without curation.

CDR1 and CDR2 are read off the germline V gene as SGHRS and YFSETQ. From cysteine to phenylalanine, the CDR3 is 15 amino acids long. Just the 45-base CDR3 DNA is kept, in frame starting at base 1. V was cut back by 7 bases and J by 0 bases, leaving a gap of 13 bases between them. For this clone: Which antigen it targets is not known. The record has no base qualities; no much larger clone is one base away.

In Seattle, one collaborating source enrolled patients while the infection was active and tracked those patients longitudinally over the course of disease. The collaborating institutions used their own protocols to collect whole blood in K2EDTA tubes. For TCRbeta analysis, collaborators shipped samples in one of three forms: frozen whole blood, isolated PBMCs, or DNA extracted from either of those sample types. TCRbeta CDR3 regions were amplified from genomic DNA by means of the immunoSEQ Assay, a bias-controlled multiplex PCR. Turning to the authors' computational methods: Nucleated cell counts per sample were estimated from amplification of reference gene primers within the assay. To quantify the absolute abundance of each unique TCRbeta CDR3 rearrangement, sequence reads were collapsed and filtered. For each sample, productive Simpson clonality was calculated as the square root of Simpson's diversity index across productive rearrangements. TCRdb provides this immuneACCESS table in a form limited to in-frame rearrangements. Some clones are lacking; in checked studies, under half of them reflect an unresolved V gene, and why the rest are absent is not known. That table gives V, J and clone size, and the DNA gave D and trimming. Across this sample there are 400,000 to 450,000 clones, with approximately 90% seen only once. The ten largest account for around 0.92% of the sample.

This TCR was sampled from a man aged 18 to 30 with COVID-19, enrolled during active disease. The sequenced sample consisted of peripheral blood. This sequence uses TRBV5-1 and TRBJ2-2, and possibly TRBD1, on 6 matching bases. The CDR3 loop reads CASSRGNPNTGELFF. The nucleotides read TGCGCCAGCTCCAGGGGAAACCCGAACACCGGGGAGCTGTTTTTT.